The clone carrying this TCR beta chain has a handful of counts. The antigen is unknown. The whole isolated RNA underwent reverse transcription, so sequencing captured expressed TCRB transcripts. Sequencing used immunoSEQ multiplex PCR; TCRdb keeps in-frame clones, though not all of them. The repertoire holds about 150,000 clones, with 7% to 10% as singletons. These data belong to a study of beta chain features in type 1 diabetes. Study-wide findings and caveats: Since sequencing was performed on cDNA, cells with high TCR expression could be over-represented. Shorter templates might be favored by PCR, equally in patients and controls. It was among patients, rather than healthy donors, that naive, central memory and Treg TCRB repertoires appeared more similar. At VDJ recombination sites, type 1 diabetes patients had fewer insertions and more deleted nucleotides.

V shed 2 bases and J shed 2 bases, with 9 bases lying between them. Germline CDR1 SGHTA, CDR2 FQGNSA. This CDR3 has 14 amino acids. The TCR comes from a woman between 18 and 30 years old in good health. V and J are TRBV7-2 and TRBJ1-2; D gene uncertain. The specimen sequenced was central memory CD4+ T cells from blood. The CDR3, as DNA: TGTGCCAGCAGCTTATCGAACACGAACTATGGCTACACCTTC. Its protein is CASSLSNTNYGYTF. Variable domain in full (rest from reference TRBV7-2 and TRBJ1-2): GAGVSQSPSNKVTEKGKDVELRCDPISGHTALYWYRQSLGQGLEFLIYFQGNSAPDKSGLPSDRFSAERTGGSVSTLTIQRTQQEDSAVYLCASSLSNTNYGYTFGSGTRLTVV.